The sequence of this T cell receptor beta chain was determined in a study of shared clonotypes between healthy human individuals. Overall study results and limits: Naive subsets generally had larger estimated richness than memory subsets. Sequencing of the sorted subsets was shown by rarefaction to be incomplete despite large depth. Compared with clonotypes that all four donors shared, non-shared clonotypes had lower generation probabilities.

The protocol was immunoSEQ multiplex PCR, while the TCRdb copy is restricted to in-frame clones and leaves out a portion. In the table there are 400,000 to 600,000 clones, approximately 95% of which are singletons. Trimming took 1 base from V and 5 from J; bases not matched to a gene: 4. The CDR3 runs 14 residues. Germline CDR1 and CDR2: SGHAT and FQNNGV. Notes on this clone: Antigen unknown.

The specimen sequenced was naive CD4+ T cells sorted from blood. Subset in this sample: CD45RA+ positively selected. The source of this sequence is a woman aged 30 to 39 in good health. This chain joins TRBV11-2 and TRBJ1-1; 7 bases agree with TRBD1. Written as DNA, the CDR3 is TGTGCCAGCAGCTTAGTCAGGGGGGGAACTGAAGCTTTCTTT. Residues: CASSLVRGGTEAFF.